The entry below gives a single T cell receptor (beta chain) sequence along with its context. Its target is unknown. The J segment lost 2 bases and the V segment lost 9 bases, leaving 11 bases of the junction unmatched. This CDR3 spans 15 amino acids. This sample is part of a study of T-cell reconstitution after alpha-beta-depleted transplantation in children. A library of TCRbeta sequences, prepared with unique molecular identifiers, was generated. MiXCR, run by TCRdb on the PCR reads, gives a single entry per CDR3 protein. The data hold some 550,000 distinct CDR3 sequences, with 23% observed a single time. Study-level results: Several hundred expanded graft clones reportedly were the source of alpha-beta T cells about two months after transplant.

This material consisted of PBMCs, mostly from graft donor cells, taken 360 days after TCRalphabeta/CD19-depleted stem cell transplant. The rearrangement uses TRBV12-3 or TRBV12-4 and TRBJ2-5; 8 bases are a match to TRBD1. This receptor was obtained from a boy less than two years old who had a stem cell transplant for acute myeloid leukemia, so the T cells may come from the graft donor. CDR3 residues: CASPGQAANQETQYF. In nucleotides, the CDR3 is TGTGCCAGTCCGGGACAGGCGGCGAATCAAGAGACCCAGTACTTC.